The present entry profiles one T cell receptor (beta chain) with its context. The data stem from a study of OX40 agonist ivuxolimab in advanced cancers. Profiling relied on immunoSEQ multiplex PCR, and the TCRdb table lists in-frame clones only, not all of them. This sample has 65,000 to 75,000 clones, with roughly nine tenths found just once. V shed 5 bases, J shed 3 bases, and the junction held 12 bases outside the gene matches. In germline, CDR1 is LNHDA, CDR2 SQIVND (reference sequence). The CDR3 is 17 residues long. This specimen was CD4+ or CD8+ T cells sorted from blood, taken in a trial of the OX40 agonist ivuxolimab. This receptor was taken from an adult with an advanced solid tumor such as melanoma, head and neck, liver or kidney cancer. The chain uses TRBV19 and TRBJ2-7, with TRBD2 matching over 11 bases. The CDR3 bases are TGTGCCAGTAGTTTGTTACCCGGGACTAGCGGCTACTACGAGCAGTACTTC. Residues: CASSLLPGTSGYYEQYF. The variable domain in full, completed from reference TRBV19 and TRBJ2-7, reads DGGITQSPKYLFRKEGQNVTLSCEQNLNHDAMYWYRQDPGQGLRLIYYSQIVNDFQKGDIAEGYSVSREKKESFPLTVTSAQKNPTAFYLCASSLLPGTSGYYEQYFGPGTRLTVT.